What follows is one T cell receptor beta chain and its context. What it binds is unknown. Primers for the PCR totalled 60 Vbeta and 13 Jbeta. Clones were sequenced by immunoSEQ multiplex PCR, and TCRdb holds only the in-frame ones, with some missing. The top ten hold around 4.2% of the sample, which has about 77,000 clones, around 84% seen once. The source of the sample is a study of cytomegalovirus exposure and HLA in healthy donors. CDR3 length: 16 amino acids. Germline trimming cut 6 bases from V and 8 bases from J; bases unmatched to any gene: 16. CDR1 and CDR2 (germline): SNHLY, FYNNEI. Overall study findings and caveats: Most TCRs appeared rarely, but some public TCRs recurred in many donors. TCR beta sequences reportedly predicted most subjects' HLA-A and HLA-B alleles accurately.

This TCR was sampled from a man aged 35 to 55 in good health and CMV-seronegative. This chain joins TRBV2 and TRBJ2-1, with TRBD2 identical over 7 bases. Specimen: PBMCs. CDR3 coding DNA: TGTGCCAGCAGGGACCCCCTCGGGCGGGAGTTTTATGAGCAGTTCTTC. Translation gives CASRDPLGREFYEQFF.